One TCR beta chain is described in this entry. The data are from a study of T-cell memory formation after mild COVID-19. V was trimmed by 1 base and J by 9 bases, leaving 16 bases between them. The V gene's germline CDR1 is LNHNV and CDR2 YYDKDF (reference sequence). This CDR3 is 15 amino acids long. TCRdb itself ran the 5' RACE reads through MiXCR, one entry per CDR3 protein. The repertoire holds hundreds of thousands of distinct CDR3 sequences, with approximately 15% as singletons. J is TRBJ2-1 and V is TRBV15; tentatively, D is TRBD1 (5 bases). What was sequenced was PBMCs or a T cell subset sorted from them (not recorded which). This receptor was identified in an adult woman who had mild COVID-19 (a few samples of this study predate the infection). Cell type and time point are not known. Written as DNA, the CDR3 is TGTGCCACCAGCAGAGGAAGTTCCAGGGTTCCTGAGCAGTTCTTC. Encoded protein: CATSRGSSRVPEQFF.